The 31 T cell receptor beta chains listed next were all sequenced from one sample in a study of shared clonotypes between healthy human individuals. Generated by immunoSEQ multiplex PCR, the TCRdb table keeps only in-frame clones and is missing some. The profile shows a few million clones, 85% to 95% of them singletons. The sample was naive CD4+ T cells sorted from blood. The subset here: CD45RA+ positively selected. All receptors come from a man between 18 and 35 years old in good health.

As regards this clone: The same CDR3 is also encoded by other DNA sequences in this sample. The chain recombines TRBV5-1 with TRBJ2-7; D unclear. The CDR3 totals 11 residues. Per germline, CDR1 SGHRS and CDR2 YFSETQ. V lost 0 bases, J lost 5 bases, and 3 bases lay in between. CDR3 nucleotides: TGCGCCAGCAGCTTGGGGAACGAGCAGTACTTC. This codes for CASSLGNEQYF. Supplemented by reference TRBV5-1 and TRBJ2-7, the full variable domain reads KAGVTQTPRYLIKTRGQQVTLSCSPISGHRSVSWYQQTPGQGLQFLFEYFSETQRNKGNFPGRFSGRQFSNSRSEMNVSTLELGDSALYLCASSLGNEQYFGPGTRLTVT.

The chain uses TRBV27 and TRBJ1-5, with a weak D call TRBD1 (5 bases). Germline CDR1 and CDR2: MNHEY and SMNVEV (reference sequence). The CDR3 consists of 15 residues. Trimming took off 6 bases at V and 1 base at J, with 13 bases between the two ends. DNA for the CDR3: TGTGCCAGCAGGGGGCGACAGACAAGCAATCAGCCCCAGCATTTT. Its protein is CASRGRQTSNQPQHF.

CDR3 protein: CASSSGLAGHTSTDTQYF. The CDR3 region has the DNA TGTGCCAGCAGCTCGGGACTAGCGGGACATACTAGCACAGATACGCAGTATTTT. The chain couples TRBV11-2 to TRBJ2-3; 13 bases agree with TRBD2. The CDR3 is 18 residues long. With V trimmed by 4 bases and J by 0 bases, 7 bases remained unmatched. Germline CDR1 and CDR2: SGHAT and FQNNGV.

The chain joins TRBV19 to TRBJ1-5; possibly TRBD1 for D (6 bases). V lost 0 bases and J 4 bases, leaving 16 bases between the germline ends. This CDR3 region has 17 residues. CDR1 is LNHDA and CDR2 is SQIVND in the germline V gene (reference sequence). In DNA, the CDR3 is TGTGCCAGTAGTATAGAACAGGGTAGTTGGGTGAATCAGCCCCAGCATTTT. It specifies CASSIEQGSWVNQPQHF. The entire variable domain, with the rest obtained from reference TRBV19 and TRBJ1-5, is as follows: DGGITQSPKYLFRKEGQNVTLSCEQNLNHDAMYWYRQDPGQGLRLIYYSQIVNDFQKGDIAEGYSVSREKKESFPLTVTSAQKNPTAFYLCASSIEQGSWVNQPQHFGDGTRLSIL.

This chain links TRBV23-1 with TRBJ2-7; 10 bases align to TRBD2. TRBV23-1 counts as an open reading frame of uncertain function. CDR3 size: 16 residues. The ends lost 0 bases at V and 3 bases at J; junction bases unmatched: 5. The CDR3 DNA is TGCGCCAGCAGTCAATCCTCAGCGGGAGGGCTCTACGAGCAGTACTTC. The encoded protein is CASSQSSAGGLYEQYF.

The CDR3 loop is CASSQDAPGRPYNEQFF. DNA for the CDR3: TGCGCCAGCAGCCAAGATGCCCCGGGTCGGCCATACAATGAGCAGTTCTTC. The chain uses TRBV4-1 and TRBJ2-1; the D is unclear. Germline assignment: CDR1 MGHRA and CDR2 YSYEKL. CDR3 length: 17 amino acids. Trimming removed 0 bases from V and 4 bases from J, with 16 bases in between.

This sequence joins TRBV7-2 and TRBJ2-4, with a possible D match to TRBD1 (5 bases). With 3 bases removed from V and 4 bases from J, the gap between germline ends came to 10 bases. The CDR3 totals 14 residues. Germline CDR1 reads SGHTA; CDR2 reads FQGNSA. The CDR3 nucleotides are TGTGCCAGCAGCTTTGGACATATTAAAAACATTCAGTACTTC. This translates into CASSFGHIKNIQYF.

The chain uses TRBV14 and TRBJ2-7; TRBD1 might be the D (6 bases). Per the germline V gene, CDR1 is SGHDN and CDR2 is FVKESK. V was trimmed by 0 bases and J by 3 bases, leaving 12 bases between them. The CDR3 spans 15 residues. CDR3 amino acids: CASSQELQGFYEQYF. Here the CDR3 DNA reads TGTGCCAGCAGCCAAGAATTGCAGGGGTTCTACGAGCAGTACTTC.

The chain links TRBV27 to TRBJ1-5; 9 positions match TRBD1. The V gene's germline CDR1 is MNHEY and CDR2 SMNVEV (reference sequence). Trimming cost V 6 bases and J 4 bases; bases outside gene matches: 7. This CDR3 has 15 amino acids. CDR3 coding DNA: TGTGCCAGCAGGAGGGGGACAGGGTATAATCAGCCCCAGCATTTT. It codes for CASRRGTGYNQPQHF.

This clone has just one count. The chain uses TRBV6-6 and TRBJ2-3; 7 bases are a match to TRBD2. From germline, CDR1 is MNHNY and CDR2 SVGAGI (reference sequence). The CDR3 totals 15 residues. The V segment lost 5 bases and the J segment 0 bases; nucleotides outside the gene matches: 5. This chain's CDR3 is CASSGRGPSTDTQYF. CDR3 sequence (DNA): TGTGCCAGCAGTGGGAGGGGTCCGAGCACAGATACGCAGTATTTT.

V usage is TRBV4-1 and J usage is TRBJ2-7; 8 bases agree with TRBD1. Germline V lookup: CDR1 MGHRA, CDR2 YSYEKL. V shed 5 bases and J 4 bases; nucleotides not matched to a gene: 10. The CDR3 spans 15 residues. The CDR3 region is CASSALWQGAYEQYF. Here the CDR3 DNA reads TGCGCCAGCAGCGCCCTCTGGCAGGGGGCTTACGAGCAGTACTTC.

CDR3 sequence: CASGSPPDRAQETQYF. The CDR3 DNA reads as TGTGCCAGCGGGTCCCCACCGGACAGGGCTCAAGAGACCCAGTACTTC. The chain links TRBV28 to TRBJ2-5, with TRBD1 matching over 8 bases. Germline CDR1 is MDHEN and CDR2 is SYDVKM. J lost 2 bases, V lost 8 bases, and 13 bases had no gene match. The CDR3 is 16 residues long.

Of note for this clone: At one end, the junction sequence differs from germline, possibly due to a read error. The J gene is TRBJ2-4, the V gene TRBV6-6; TRBD2 is a possible D gene (6 bases). CDR1 MNHNY and CDR2 SVGAGI come from the germline V gene (reference sequence). This CDR3 has 12 residues. The CDR3 sequence: CASRTADGGTHF. The CDR3 bases are TGTGCCAGCAGGACCGCGGACGGGGGAACACACTTC.

The chain is built from TRBV10-3 and TRBJ1-2; TRBD1 agrees at 8 bases. V lost 8 bases and J lost 8; bases outside the gene matches: 7. This CDR3 has 12 residues. Per the germline V gene, CDR1 is ENHRY and CDR2 is SYGVKD. The CDR3 sequence: CAIRTGMDGYTF. As DNA, the CDR3 is TGTGCCATCCGGACAGGGATGGACGGCTACACCTTC.

This clone showed up just once. CDR3 protein: CASSPGARSEAFF. The DNA for the CDR3 is TGTGCCAGCAGCCCTGGCGCGAGGTCTGAAGCTTTCTTT. This chain joins TRBV5-6 and TRBJ1-1, with no clear D. The CDR3 has 13 amino acids. The ends were cut back, 4 bases at V and 6 bases at J, with 13 bases in the middle. Per germline, CDR1 SGHDT and CDR2 YYEEEE.

This rearrangement joins TRBV5-1 to TRBJ2-5, with 11 bases aligning to TRBD2. The germline gives CDR1 SGHRS, CDR2 YFSETQ. This CDR3 is 16 amino acids long. V lost 3 bases to trimming and J lost 4 bases; unmatched junction nucleotides: 8. DNA of the CDR3: TGCGCCAGCAGCTATGGAGTAGCGGGAGGGGGAGAGACCCAGTACTTC. Translating gives CASSYGVAGGGETQYF.

This chain connects TRBV11-2 to TRBJ2-5, with a possible D match to TRBD2 (7 bases). This CDR3 has 15 residues. The ends were cut back, 5 bases at V and 4 bases at J, with 17 bases in the middle. Germline V CDR1 and CDR2: SGHAT, FQNNGV. The CDR3 sequence: CASSPRGGGGETQYF. CDR3 in DNA: TGTGCCAGCAGCCCCCGGGGAGGGGGGGGAGAGACCCAGTACTTC.

V usage is TRBV19 and J usage is TRBJ2-5; 8 bases align to TRBD2. The CDR3 has 17 residues. Germline V gene lookup returns CDR1 LNHDA and CDR2 SQIVND (reference sequence). Trimming took 5 bases from V and 5 from J; bases not matched to a gene: 16. The CDR3 here is CASSDGGVAQGRETQYF. The CDR3 region has the DNA TGTGCCAGTAGTGACGGGGGGGTAGCGCAAGGGCGGGAGACCCAGTACTTC. The variable domain in full, with the rest retrieved from reference TRBV19 and TRBJ2-5, is DGGITQSPKYLFRKEGQNVTLSCEQNLNHDAMYWYRQDPGQGLRLIYYSQIVNDFQKGDIAEGYSVSREKKESFPLTVTSAQKNPTAFYLCASSDGGVAQGRETQYFGPGTRLLVL.

This clone appeared a single time. Other DNA variants within this sample encode the same CDR3. The rearrangement joins TRBV5-1 to TRBJ2-3; 11 bases map to TRBD2. Looked up from germline, CDR1 is SGHRS and CDR2 is YFSETQ. After removal of 3 bases from V and 2 bases from J, the junction contained 5 bases not matched to a gene. This CDR3 has 16 residues. CDR3 amino acids: CASSWGGLADTDTQYF. CDR3 sequence (DNA): TGCGCCAGCAGCTGGGGGGGACTAGCGGACACAGATACGCAGTATTTT.

For the CDR3, the DNA is TGCGCCAGCAGCTTCTTTCCAGGGGGCGAATACGAGCAGTACTTC. As protein: CASSFFPGGEYEQYF. V is TRBV5-1 and J is TRBJ2-7; 8 bases agree with TRBD1. V shed 2 bases and J 4 bases; nucleotides not matched to a gene: 8. Germline CDR1 SGHRS, CDR2 YFSETQ. This CDR3 has 15 amino acids.

The chain recombines TRBV19 with TRBJ1-5; D may be TRBD1 (5 bases). The CDR3 has 12 residues. Germline lookup yields CDR1 LNHDA and CDR2 SQIVND (reference sequence). V was clipped by 6 bases and J by 9 bases, with 12 bases between them. The CDR3 sequence is CASRIDDRPQHF. The CDR3 DNA follows: TGTGCCAGTAGAATCGATGACAGGCCCCAGCATTTT.

For the CDR3, the DNA is TGTGCCAGCAGCTTCCCGGGGAATGAGCAGTTCTTC. Translated: CASSFPGNEQFF. The gene calls are TRBV7-2 and TRBJ2-1; D perhaps matches TRBD2 (5 bases). Germline CDR1 and CDR2: SGHTA and FQGNSA. V shed 3 bases and J shed 7 bases, with 7 bases lying between them. The CDR3 has 12 amino acids.

The V and J genes are TRBV18 and TRBJ2-5; 7 positions agree with TRBD2. Germline loops: CDR1 KGHSH, CDR2 LQKENI. The CDR3 has 14 amino acids. Trimming removed 4 bases from V and 7 bases from J; junction bases left unmatched: 9. CDR3 region: CASSRLAGEGTQYF. The CDR3 DNA reads TGTGCCAGCTCACGTTTGGCTGGGGAGGGGACCCAGTACTTC.

Concerning this clone itself: The same CDR3 is also encoded by other DNA sequences in this sample. The chain is built from TRBV2 and TRBJ2-1; maybe TRBD1 (5 bases). Germline CDR1 reads SNHLY; CDR2 reads FYNNEI. V was trimmed by 1 base and J by 10 bases, leaving 8 bases between them. This CDR3 is 12 amino acids long. CDR3 region: CASSEGPGEQFF. The DNA of the CDR3 is TGTGCCAGCAGTGAAGGCCCAGGGGAGCAGTTCTTC.

J is TRBJ2-5 and V is TRBV7-2, with D possibly TRBD1 on 6 matching bases. The CDR3 contains 15 residues. Germline V lookup: CDR1 SGHTA, CDR2 FQGNSA. V gave up 7 bases and J gave up 5 bases, with 20 bases separating them. The chain's CDR3 is CASTRRQGPGETQYF. The CDR3 DNA sequence: TGTGCCAGCACCCGACGGCAGGGGCCGGGGGAGACCCAGTACTTC. The full variable domain, with the rest looked up from reference TRBV7-2 and TRBJ2-5, is GAGVSQSPSNKVTEKGKDVELRCDPISGHTALYWYRQSLGQGLEFLIYFQGNSAPDKSGLPSDRFSAERTGGSVSTLTIQRTQQEDSAVYLCASTRRQGPGETQYFGPGTRLLVL.

The chain has TRBV21-1 and TRBJ2-1; the tabulated D call, TRBD2, remains unverified against the DNA. TRBV21-1 is given as a pseudogene. The CDR3 runs 20 residues. This chain's CDR3 is CASSKVPTSGVVHYNNEQFF. The DNA of the CDR3 is TGTGCCAGCAGCAAAGTTCCAACTAGCGGGGTGGTTCATTACAACAATGAGCAGTTCTTC.

This chain links TRBV19 with TRBJ2-2; the D is unclear. Germline CDR1 reads LNHDA; CDR2 reads SQIVND (reference sequence). Trimming removed 5 bases at V and 4 bases at J, with 8 bases between. This CDR3 contains 13 residues. CDR3 sequence reads: CASSEDFTGELFF. As DNA, the CDR3 is TGTGCCAGTAGTGAAGATTTCACCGGGGAGCTGTTTTTT.

This chain joins TRBV7-9 and TRBJ1-2; TRBD1 aligns across 7 bases. The trim removed 5 bases at V and 3 bases at J, leaving 15 bases unmatched. Germline CDR1 SEHNR, CDR2 FQNEAQ (reference sequence). This CDR3 comprises 17 residues. The CDR3 coding sequence is TGTGCCAGCAGCACCCGCGCGCGGTCAGGGGGGGACTATGGCTACACCTTC. It encodes CASSTRARSGGDYGYTF.

The chain carries TRBV9 and TRBJ1-2, with D hard to call. Germline V gene sequence: CDR1 SGDLS, CDR2 YYNGEE. Trimming pared 0 bases from V and 4 bases from J, leaving 10 bases between. This CDR3 has 14 residues. DNA for the CDR3: TGTGCCAGCAGCGTAGAGCTCCCACCCTATGGCTACACCTTC. This encodes CASSVELPPYGYTF.

J is TRBJ2-7 and V is TRBV30; TRBD1 is a possible D gene (5 bases). V gave up 2 bases and J gave up 1 base, with 12 bases separating them. Germline CDR1 is GTSNPN and CDR2 is SVGIG (reference sequence). The CDR3 is made up of 14 amino acids. DNA for the CDR3: TGTGCCTGGAGTTTGCAGGGAAAATCCTACGAGCAGTACTTC. Translating gives CAWSLQGKSYEQYF. The whole variable domain, filled in from reference TRBV30 and TRBJ2-7, reads SQTIHQWPATLVQPVGSPLSLECTVEGTSNPNLYWYRQAAGRGLQLLFYSVGIGQISSEVPQNLSASRPQDRQFILSSKKLLLSDSGFYLCAWSLQGKSYEQYFGPGTRLTVT.

V gene TRBV29-1 combines with J gene TRBJ2-7, with a possible D match to TRBD2 (6 bases). Between the trimmed V and J ends, which lost 6 bases and 5 bases, there was a span of 14 bases. Germline CDR1 and CDR2: SQVTM and ANQGSEA. This CDR3 has 12 amino acids. The CDR3 loop is CSVRAGLNEQYF. CDR3 coding DNA: TGCAGCGTCCGGGCGGGGCTGAACGAGCAGTACTTC.